The present entry profiles one T cell receptor beta chain with its context. Its antigen is unidentified. This sample is part of a study of CD8 T cells in Susac syndrome. Random hexamers were used to reverse transcribe 0.5 to 1 ug of RNA. Amplification of the TCR beta CDR3 was carried out by immunoSEQ multiplex PCR, which spanned a total of 54 Vbeta and 13 Jbeta segments. In TCRdb, the immunoSEQ multiplex PCR reads were re-called with MiXCR into one record per CDR3 protein. The repertoire holds roughly 150,000 distinct CDR3 sequences, with roughly 95% as singletons. The study, taken as a whole, reports: The study conceded that relatively few individuals underwent its TCR sequencing and HLA analysis.

There are 15 residues in the CDR3. The V and J ends lost 0 bases and 0 bases respectively, with 12 bases between them. The germline CDR1 and CDR2 sequences are DFQATT and SNEGSKA (reference sequence). Sequencing was done on a sample of CD4+ T cells from PBMCs. The receptor comes from a human donor with Susac syndrome. V gene TRBV20-1 combines with J gene TRBJ2-7, with D perhaps TRBD1 (6 bases). The CDR3 bases are TGCAGTGCTAGAGATGTAGGGGGTTTCTCCTACGAGCAGTACTTC. Translating it yields CSARDVGGFSYEQYF.